This T cell receptor (beta chain) is drawn from a study of blood T cells in healthy people across ages. Regarding the study as a whole: Observed TCR beta diversity showed a strong correlation with the percentage of naive T cells as measured by flow cytometry. Diversity estimated from one million T cells was considered an underestimate. Older individuals had lower TCR beta diversity per million T cells (the decline was roughly linear).

As regards this clonotype: The antigen is undetermined.

Then a second PCR, running roughly 7 to 11 cycles, was carried out with a sample-barcoded 5' primer and a J-beta primer mix. From each sample, at least 3 million paired-end reads containing CDR3 were obtained. TCRdb reprocessed the 5' RACE reads via MiXCR and lists one record per CDR3 protein. In the table there are over a million distinct CDR3 sequences, under 30% of which are singletons. The CDR3 spans 14 residues. V lost 0 bases and J 0 bases, leaving 6 bases between the germline ends. The germline V gene has CDR1 SGHRS and CDR2 YFSETQ. The same data also went into a second study, on T cells of mothers and their children.

This TCR was sampled from a girl aged 2-10 years in good health. The J gene is TRBJ1-2, the V gene TRBV5-1; the D is unclear. The sequencing sample was made of blood. Here the CDR3 DNA reads TGCGCCAGCAGCTTGGAAGGATCTAACTATGGCTACACCTTC. Protein product: CASSLEGSNYGYTF.